Following are 3 T cell receptor beta chains from one sample sequenced in a study of T cells in Graves' hyperthyroidism and ophthalmopathy. Authors of the study amplified TCR beta CDR3 regions from RNA transcripts. The HTBI primer set was used in a first-round RT-PCR of the TCR CDR3. TCRdb redid the calling of the multiplex PCR reads with MiXCR, one entry per CDR3 protein. In the table there are 450,000 to 500,000 distinct CDR3 sequences, roughly 22% of which are singletons. Sequencing input: blood. These receptors were taken from a woman in her 70s with Graves' ophthalmopathy.

This chain joins TRBV5-1 and TRBJ2-1; 8 nucleotides match TRBD1. The V gene end was trimmed by 4 bases and the J gene end by 0 bases; junction bases not matched to a gene: 9. This CDR3 is built from 17 residues. The germline V gene has CDR1 SGHRS and CDR2 YFSETQ. CDR3 loop: CASSISGTGVSYNEQFF. The CDR3, as DNA: TGCGCCAGCAGCATATCCGGGACAGGTGTCTCCTACAATGAGCAGTTCTTC.

This clonotype was picked up many times. J is TRBJ1-5 and V is TRBV12-3 or TRBV12-4, with no clear D. The V gene lost 5 bases and the J gene lost 1 base, with 9 bases spanning the gap. The CDR3 sequence is 14 residues long. The CDR3 spells CASSPPLSNQPQHF. The CDR3 coding sequence is TGTGCCAGCAGTCCCCCGTTGAGCAATCAGCCCCAGCATTTT.

The rearrangement uses TRBV6-2 or TRBV6-3 and TRBJ2-2; 7 nucleotides match TRBD2. The germline gives CDR1 MNHEY, CDR2 SVGEGT. The CDR3 is 12 amino acids. The V gene end was trimmed by 6 bases and the J gene end by 8 bases; junction bases not matched to a gene: 3. Here the CDR3 DNA reads TGTGCCAGCAGCCAACTAGCGGGGGAGCTGTTTTTT. Residues: CASSQLAGELFF.